What follows are 14 T cell receptor beta chains derived from one specimen sequenced in a study of CD8+CD57+ T cells in acquired aplastic anemia (dated by TCRdb to the late 2010s). This sample was sequenced with an Illumina HiSeq 2000. Genomic DNA was used as template for profiling of TCR beta VDJ combinations and CDR3 sequences. The public reads were run again by TCRdb, first through fastp at Q25 and then through MiXCR, and only productive beta chains were kept. Each record represents a unique CDR3 protein, reported with the most common genes and DNA among its rows. Within this sample are about 160,000 distinct CDR3 sequences, with approximately 40% of them counted one time only. Approximately 1% of the sample lies in the top ten. Material for sequencing was sorted CD4+, CD8+, or CD8+CD57+ T cells (not recorded which) from PBMCs. These receptors all come from a human donor in good health.

This clonotype has a handful of counts. This may come from a read error, since a much larger clone is one base off. V usage is TRBV19 and J usage is TRBJ1-3; D remains ambiguous. Germline values: CDR1 LNHDA, CDR2 SQIVND (reference sequence). This CDR3 has 16 residues. The CDR3 loop is CASSISPGSSGITIYF. CDR3 in DNA: TGTGCCAGTAGTATCTCGCCGGGAAGCTCTGGAATCACCATATATTTT.

The rearrangement joins TRBV20-1 to TRBJ1-5; possibly TRBD1 for D (5 bases). Trimming took off 6 bases at V and 1 base at J, with 10 bases between the two ends. The CDR3 extends over 13 amino acids. From germline, CDR1 is DFQATT and CDR2 SNEGSKA (reference sequence). CDR3 DNA: TGCAGTGCCGGGACTAACAGCAATCAGCCCCAGCATTTT. It specifies CSAGTNSNQPQHF.

This clonotype has ten or more counts. The V and J genes are TRBV29-1 and TRBJ2-1; D is unclear. Germline assignment: CDR1 SQVTM and CDR2 ANQGSEA. The CDR3 spans 11 residues. V was clipped by 6 bases and J by 8 bases, with 11 bases between them. The CDR3 nucleotides read TGCAGCGTAGATCGCTGGGATGAGCAGTTCTTC. Its protein product is CSVDRWDEQFF.

The chain carries TRBV2 and TRBJ1-1; possibly TRBD1 for D (5 bases). The V end lost 6 bases, the J end lost 7 bases, and 9 bases lay between the germline ends. CDR1 is SNHLY and CDR2 is FYNNEI in the germline V gene. The CDR3 is made up of 11 amino acids. This chain's CDR3 is CASSLRVEAFF. Written as DNA, the CDR3 is TGTGCCAGCAGCCTCAGGGTTGAAGCTTTCTTT.

There are many counts of this clonotype. The CDR3: CASSVDSGLGYGYTF. In DNA, the CDR3 is TGTGCCAGCAGCGTGGACTCGGGGCTCGGCTATGGCTACACCTTC. The chain is built from TRBV11-2 and TRBJ1-2; D perhaps matches TRBD1 (5 bases). This CDR3 spans 15 amino acids. Trimming removed 5 bases from V and 4 bases from J, with 17 bases in between. Per germline, CDR1 SGHAT and CDR2 FQNNGV.

This clonotype was seen ten or more times. The V call is TRBV7-6, the J call TRBJ1-1; TRBD1 is a possible D gene (5 bases). V shed 1 base and J shed 0 bases, with 9 bases lying between them. The CDR3 has 15 amino acids. The V gene's germline CDR1 is SGHVS and CDR2 FNYEAQ. This CDR3 reads CASSLVLDMNTEAFF. CDR3 nucleotide sequence: TGTGCCAGCAGCTTAGTTCTGGACATGAACACTGAAGCTTTCTTT.

This clonotype showed up many times. The chain uses TRBV5-1 and TRBJ2-3, with 12 positions matching TRBD2. V lost 0 bases, J lost 6 bases, and 5 bases stayed unmatched. Per germline, CDR1 SGHRS and CDR2 YFSETQ. This CDR3 is built from 16 residues. The CDR3 protein is CASSLGLAGGPDTQYF. The CDR3, as DNA: TGCGCCAGCAGCTTGGGCCTAGCGGGGGGGCCCGATACGCAGTATTTT.

The chain couples TRBV10-3 to TRBJ2-1, with D uncertain. CDR3 length: 13 amino acids. The germline V and J ends were trimmed by 3 bases and 5 bases, with 8 bases remaining between them. Germline-derived CDR1 and CDR2 are ENHRY and SYGVKD. Here the CDR3 reads CAISEFGNNEQFF. For the CDR3, the DNA is TGTGCCATCAGTGAATTTGGAAACAATGAGCAGTTCTTC.

The chain uses TRBV20-1 and TRBJ1-5; the D gene is possibly TRBD1 (6 bases). The CDR3 consists of 11 residues. Per germline, CDR1 DFQATT and CDR2 SNEGSKA (reference sequence). V dropped 7 bases and J dropped 14 bases, with 18 bases sitting between them. DNA for the CDR3: TGCAGTGTCGCCCGGGGGCGGTACGAGCATTTT. Amino acids: CSVARGRYEHF.

This clonotype was recorded many times. The chain has TRBV9 and TRBJ1-6, with unresolved D. Germline loops: CDR1 SGDLS, CDR2 YYNGEE. Trimming shortened V by 3 bases and J by 7 bases, and 5 bases separated the two germline ends. The CDR3 consists of 12 residues. The CDR3 spells CASSASNSPLHF. In DNA, the CDR3 is TGTGCCAGCAGCGCCTCGAATTCACCCCTCCACTTT.

This clonotype occurred once. The rearrangement links TRBV11-1 to TRBJ1-4; 9 bases are shared with TRBD1. The CDR3 is 16 residues long. Trimming cost V 1 base and J 3 bases; bases outside gene matches: 3. Germline CDR1 is SGHAT and CDR2 is FQDESV (reference sequence). The CDR3 region is CASSLGRTGANEKLFF. CDR3 bases: TGTGCCAGCAGCTTAGGTAGGACAGGGGCTAATGAAAAACTGTTTTTT.

In this sample, this clonotype turned up many times. V usage is TRBV6-1 and J usage is TRBJ2-7; 11 nucleotides agree with TRBD2. CDR1 is MNHNS and CDR2 is SASEGT in the germline V gene. CDR3 length equals 15 residues. Germline trimming cut 1 base from V and 4 bases from J; bases unmatched to any gene: 3. CDR3 DNA: TGTGCCAGCAGTGAAGTTCCTAGCGGGAGGTACGAGCAGTACTTC. This gives the protein CASSEVPSGRYEQYF.

This clonotype was observed many times. V is TRBV9 and J is TRBJ2-6; 8 bases fit TRBD1. The CDR3 has 19 residues. The junction had 8 bases not matched to a gene; V was cut back by 0 bases and J by 0 bases. CDR1 is SGDLS and CDR2 is YYNGEE in the germline V gene. The CDR3 DNA sequence: TGTGCCAGCAGCGTAGGCCCAGGGGGCAGGGCCTCTGGGGCCAACGTCCTGACTTTC. Its translation: CASSVGPGGRASGANVLTF.

There are many counts of this clonotype. The chain recombines TRBV20-1 with TRBJ2-3; D is unresolved. Trimming removed 7 bases from V and 2 bases from J, with 10 bases in between. The V gene's germline CDR1 is DFQATT and CDR2 SNEGSKA (reference sequence). This CDR3 comprises 12 residues. The CDR3 DNA reads as TGCAGTGACCTTCCCCCCACAGATACGCAGTATTTT. This gives the protein CSDLPPTDTQYF.